This T cell receptor (beta chain) stems from a study of molecular identifiers for immune sequencing clone quantification. Overall study: Replicate experiments divided RNA from 20,000 or 100,000 naive CD8 cells into five parts and sequenced four. Whole-study results and caveats: In CMV-specific effectors, clones above 20 copies held over 98% of molecules; naive, under 1%.

Germline V gene sequence: CDR1 SGHAT, CDR2 FQNNGV. V dropped 7 bases and J dropped 5 bases, with 19 bases sitting between them. The CDR3 sequence is 15 residues long. Library preparation followed earlier protocols using designated TCR primers. From the PCR reads, TCRdb called clonotypes with MiXCR, one entry per CDR3 protein. The sample comprises about 9,800 distinct CDR3 sequences, roughly 19% of which are singletons, and around 1.5% rests with the top ten. This clonotype is judged medium-sized. Its antigen is as yet unknown. The chain links TRBV11-2 to TRBJ2-3; D is ambiguous. The sequenced sample consisted of naive CD8+ T cells from blood, with Jurkat cell RNA spiked in. Subset: FACS-sorted CD8+CD4-CCR7+CD45RA+ naive T cells. The receptor was isolated from a human donor in good health. Some libraries in this study had Jurkat cell RNA spiked in. DNA of the CDR3: TGTGCCAGCACCCTATCTTCCTCAGGAAAAGATACGCAGTATTTT. Amino acid sequence: CASTLSSSGKDTQYF.